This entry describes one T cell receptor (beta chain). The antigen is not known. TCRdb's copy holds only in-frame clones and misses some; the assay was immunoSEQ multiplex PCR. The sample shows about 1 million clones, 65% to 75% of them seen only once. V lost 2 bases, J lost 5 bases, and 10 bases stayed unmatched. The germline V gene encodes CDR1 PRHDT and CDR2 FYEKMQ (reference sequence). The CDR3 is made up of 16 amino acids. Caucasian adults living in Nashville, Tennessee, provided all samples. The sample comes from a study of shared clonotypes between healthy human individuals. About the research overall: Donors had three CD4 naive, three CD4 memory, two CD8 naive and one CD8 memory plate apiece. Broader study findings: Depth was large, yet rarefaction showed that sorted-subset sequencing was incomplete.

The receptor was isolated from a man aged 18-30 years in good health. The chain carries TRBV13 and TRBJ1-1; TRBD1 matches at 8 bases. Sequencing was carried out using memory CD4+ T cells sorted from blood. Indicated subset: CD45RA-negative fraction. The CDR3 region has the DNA TGTGCCAGCAGCTTAAGGGCAGGGGGCTTTGGAACTGAAGCTTTCTTT. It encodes CASSLRAGGFGTEAFF.